This T cell receptor (beta chain) came from a study of blood T cell repertoires in COVID-19. Overall study context: The study drew acute and convalescent COVID-19 samples from the United States, Italy and Spain. The analysed material was cDNA or gDNA that came from T cells, B-cell-depleted T cells, or PBMCs.

In the authors' workflow: Using reference gene primer amplification, nucleated cell counts were estimated. TCRdb's table, derived via immunoSEQ multiplex PCR, lists solely in-frame clones and lacks some. The DNA gave D and trimming, while V, J and clone size come from that table. The sample carries approximately 16,000 clones, roughly 80% recorded once. The sample taken for sequencing was peripheral blood. This receptor was obtained from an elderly man with active or convalescent COVID-19.

The CDR3, as DNA: TGTGCCAGTAGTACTAGACAGGGACTTGGGAGGACTGAAGCTTTCTTT. Its translation: CASSTRQGLGRTEAFF. This chain joins TRBV19 and TRBJ1-1; 7 nucleotides match TRBD1. The CDR3 consists of 16 residues. Trimming at V came to 4 bases and at J to 5 bases, leaving 13 bases not matched to a gene. Per the germline V gene, CDR1 is LNHDA and CDR2 is SQIVND (reference sequence).